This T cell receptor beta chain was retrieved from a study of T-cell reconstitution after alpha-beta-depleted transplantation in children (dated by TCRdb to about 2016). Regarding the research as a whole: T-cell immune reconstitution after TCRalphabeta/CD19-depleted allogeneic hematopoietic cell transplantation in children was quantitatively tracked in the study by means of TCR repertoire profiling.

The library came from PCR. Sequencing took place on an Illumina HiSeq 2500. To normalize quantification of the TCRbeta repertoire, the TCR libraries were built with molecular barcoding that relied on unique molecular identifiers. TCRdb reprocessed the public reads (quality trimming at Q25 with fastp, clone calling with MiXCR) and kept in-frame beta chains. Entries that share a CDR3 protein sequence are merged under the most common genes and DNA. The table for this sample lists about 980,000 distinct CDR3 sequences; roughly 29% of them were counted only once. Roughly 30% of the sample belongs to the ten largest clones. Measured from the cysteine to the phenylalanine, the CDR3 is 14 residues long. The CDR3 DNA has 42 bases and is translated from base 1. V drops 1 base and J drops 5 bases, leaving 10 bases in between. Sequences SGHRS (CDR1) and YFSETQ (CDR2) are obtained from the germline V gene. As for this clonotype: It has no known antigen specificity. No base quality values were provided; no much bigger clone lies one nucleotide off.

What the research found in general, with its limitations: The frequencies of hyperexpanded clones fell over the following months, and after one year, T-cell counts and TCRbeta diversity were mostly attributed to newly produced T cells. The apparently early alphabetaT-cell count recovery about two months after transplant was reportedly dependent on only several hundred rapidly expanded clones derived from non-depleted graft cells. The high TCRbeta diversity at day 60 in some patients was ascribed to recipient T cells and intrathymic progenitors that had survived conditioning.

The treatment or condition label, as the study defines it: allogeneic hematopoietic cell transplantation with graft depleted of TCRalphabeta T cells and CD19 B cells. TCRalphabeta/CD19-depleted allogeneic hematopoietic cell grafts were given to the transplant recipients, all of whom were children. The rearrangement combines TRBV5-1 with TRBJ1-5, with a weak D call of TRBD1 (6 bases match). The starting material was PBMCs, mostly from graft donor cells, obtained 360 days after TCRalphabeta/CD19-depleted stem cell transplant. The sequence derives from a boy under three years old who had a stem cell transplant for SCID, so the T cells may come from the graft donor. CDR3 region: CASSLTGFDQPQHF. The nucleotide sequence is TGCGCCAGCAGCTTGACAGGGTTCGATCAGCCCCAGCATTTT.